The T cell receptor (beta chain) under discussion was sequenced for a study of T cells in Graves' hyperthyroidism and ophthalmopathy (dated by TCRdb to about 2019). In the study overall: Peripheral blood was sampled at the time of initial diagnosis, prior to any treatment. Whether ophthalmopathy could be predicted prospectively was tested in an independent validation cohort made up of 18 to 20 hyperthyroidism patients plus 17 patients who later progressed to ophthalmopathy. The paper reports TCR Vbeta CDR3 sequencing of 140 or so peripheral blood samples: some 44 ophthalmopathy, around 80 hyperthyroidism and around 17 progressor patients. The 100 or so discovery patients were randomly split 7:3 into training and test sets. In addition, the study compared T-cell repertoires in thyroid tissue and in blood from about six Graves' hyperthyroidism patients. After sampling, hyperthyroidism patients received methimazole starting at 30 mg daily, and ophthalmopathy patients received high-dose intravenous methylprednisolone. To identify distinguishing TCR V-J signatures, a discovery cohort of around 100 patients was used, comprising 43 with Graves' ophthalmopathy and some 60 with stable Graves' hyperthyroidism.

About this clonotype itself: No cognate antigen has been identified for it. No per-base quality is available; no much larger clone lies one base away.

V is reduced by 4 bases and J by 4 bases, leaving a spacing of 17 bases between them. The cysteine opens and the phenylalanine closes a CDR3 of 16 amino acids. The entry retains the CDR3 DNA only, 48 bases that are in frame from base 1. Reading the germline V gene gives CDR1 MDHEN and CDR2 SYDVKM. Stable Graves' hyperthyroidism was defined as no progression to ophthalmopathy during 18 months of follow-up. The hyperthyroidism patients were between 18 and 65 years old and newly diagnosed, with a disease duration of less than 2 months. Exclusion was applied to patients with uncontrolled infections, other autoimmune diseases, pregnancy or lactation. Clinical symptoms, serum thyroxine and TRAb, thyroid ultrasound, and orbital computed tomography formed the basis for the diagnoses. PBMCs were isolated from about 10 ml of fresh peripheral blood by Ficoll-Paque density gradient centrifugation. Trizol reagent was used to extract total RNA, and RNA quality was then checked on an Agilent 2100 Bioanalyzer.

What the study reported, not specific to this receptor: Ophthalmopathy was separated from stable hyperthyroidism by a 13 V-J signature model, with 87.88% sensitivity and about 81% specificity obtained in cross-validation and 80%/75% obtained in testing. No statistical method was used to fix the sample size in advance, and group allocation was not hidden from the investigators. In validation, the model predicted progression to ophthalmopathy with 55% to 71% sensitivity and 72% to 85% specificity, a median of 6.5 months before onset. Blood samples also contained most of the expanded thyroid clonotypes (frequency above 0.001), which suggests that blood repertoires may reflect thyroid immune responses.

The TCR beta CDR3 regions were amplified from RNA transcripts. For the first round of RT-PCR on the TCR CDR3, the HTBI primer set was used together with the Qiagen OneStep RT-PCR kit. Libraries were constructed in a second round of multiplex PCR, after which size selection and purification were performed. Sequencing of the libraries was done on an Illumina HiSeq2000 using paired-end 100 bp reads. For the original study's pipeline: SOAPnuke was used to process the raw data, with reads discarded if the reads contained adapters or uncalled bases, had a mean Phred below 15, or lacked an exact constant-primer or identifier match. High-quality paired reads were merged with COPE v1.2.5, and unique nucleotide sequences were defined as clonotypes. MiTCR v1.1 was used to align the clonotypes against IMGT TRBV, TRBD and TRBJ reference segments. The analysis was restricted to V-J combinations with a frequency above 0.0001, which together covered 99.2% of the repertoires. A TCS score was defined as the ratio between F50 (clonal expansion) and ExV (chaos), using BLOSUM62-based TCRdist between CDR3 peptides within each V-J. Welch's t-statistics and random forest reduced around 520 V-J features to about 13, which were used in a naive Bayes classifier (R e1071). TCRdb handled the public reads itself, with Q25 trimming in fastp and clone calling in MiXCR, and kept productive beta chains. Rows are combined by CDR3 protein, so each entry shows the most common genes and DNA. TCRdb assigned the V and J calls; the authors' analysis was not used. This sample gives around 280,000 distinct CDR3 sequences in total; around 13% of them show up just once. Less than 8% of the sample belongs to the ten largest clones.

Material: blood. The chain is assembled from TRBV28 and TRBJ1-3, and the D gene may be TRBD1, 5 bases matching. The sequence came from a woman aged 40 to 50 with Graves' hyperthyroidism. DNA sequence: TGTGCCAGCAGTTCCCCGGCAGGGAGGACGGGAAACACCATATATTTT. This codes for CASSSPAGRTGNTIYF.